This T cell receptor (beta chain) was captured by sequencing in a study of blood T cell repertoires in COVID-19. As for the study in general: Acute and convalescent COVID-19 specimens originated in the United States, Italy and Spain.

Original processing methods: Using reference gene primer amplification, nucleated cell counts were estimated. Only in-frame clones appear in the TCRdb table, and some are missing; sequencing was by immunoSEQ multiplex PCR. Clonal size and the V and J genes are those of that table, whereas D and trimming came from the DNA. This table holds 180,000 or so clones, less than 80% found once. The CDR3 is 14 residues long. J was trimmed by 8 bases and V by 4 bases; bases with no gene match: 8. Germline V gene data show CDR1 as LGHDT and CDR2 as YNNKEL (reference sequence). Input material: peripheral blood. This clonotype was obtained from a man aged 45-65 years who had recovered from COVID-19. V is TRBV3-1 (or the pseudogene TRBV3-2) and J is TRBJ2-4; 7 bases match TRBD1. The CDR3 DNA reads TGTGCCAGCAGCCCGACAGGGCAGGGGGACATTCAGTACTTC. Translating gives CASSPTGQGDIQYF.